This TCR beta chain was observed in a study of OX40 agonist ivuxolimab in advanced cancers. Study summary: At 0.01 to 10 mg/kg, ivuxolimab was administered intravenously to patients every 2 weeks. Study outcomes and limitations: Compared with CD4+, CD8+ T cells on average had more expanded clones.

Assay: immunoSEQ multiplex PCR; the TCRdb copy retains only in-frame clones and omits some. The sample yields about 59,000 clones, over 80% seen once. In germline, CDR1 is MNHNS, CDR2 SASEGT. The CDR3 is 14 amino acids. Trimming took 0 bases from V and 7 from J, leaving 12 bases between them. Worth noting for this clone: Its antigen is not known.

The material was CD4+ or CD8+ T cells sorted from blood, obtained in a trial of the OX40 agonist ivuxolimab. The receptor was isolated from an adult with an advanced solid tumor such as melanoma, head and neck, liver or kidney cancer. The V gene is TRBV6-1, the J gene TRBJ1-2; weak D call: TRBD1 (5 bases). The DNA of the CDR3 is TGTGCCAGCAGTGAAGCGGGGGGGAGAGGTGGCTACACCTTC. Its protein is CASSEAGGRGGYTF.